The 11 T cell receptor beta chains presented below share a single source sample, sequenced in a study of Ad26.COV2.S vaccination and SARS-CoV-2 variants. Indicated treatment: around 19 received Ad26.COV2.S at low or high dose, single or two shots; 5 received placebo; per-sample allocation not given. Repertoires come from day 63 after the first vaccine or placebo injection. Sequencing was performed with immunoSEQ multiplex PCR; in TCRdb, only in-frame clones are kept and a portion is missing. The data show about 350,000 clones, approximately 90% seen once. Sample: peripheral blood, taken in a trial of Ad26.COV2.S vaccine versus placebo. These receptor sequences come from a person between 18 and 65 years old who received the Ad26.COV2.S COVID-19 vaccine or a placebo.

This rearrangement joins TRBV28 to TRBJ2-7; D unclear. This CDR3 has 13 residues. V lost 2 bases and J 7 bases, leaving 12 bases between the germline ends. Looked up from germline, CDR1 is MDHEN and CDR2 is SYDVKM. The DNA of the CDR3 is TGTGCCAGCAGTTTAAACCCGCCGAGGGAGCAGTACTTC. It is translated as CASSLNPPREQYF.

This clone was seen just once. J is TRBJ2-7 and V is TRBV27; 8 bases align to TRBD1. CDR1 and CDR2 from the germline V gene are MNHEY and SMNVEV (reference sequence). This CDR3 region has 17 residues. The trim removed 5 bases at V and 3 bases at J, leaving 15 bases unmatched. The chain's CDR3 is CASSRANLRDRFYEQYF. As DNA, the CDR3 is TGTGCCAGCAGTCGAGCCAACCTCCGGGACAGGTTCTACGAGCAGTACTTC.

The chain uses TRBV5-4 and TRBJ2-4; no clear D gene. Looked up from germline, CDR1 is SGHNT and CDR2 is YYREEE (reference sequence). The germline V and J ends were trimmed by 0 bases and 0 bases, with 10 bases remaining between them. This CDR3 is built from 16 residues. This chain's CDR3 is CASSLGQEPAKNIQYF. The CDR3 nucleotides are TGTGCCAGCAGCTTGGGGCAGGAGCCAGCCAAAAACATTCAGTACTTC.

This chain connects TRBV5-8 to TRBJ1-2; D uncertain. Germline CDR1 and CDR2: SGHTS and YDEGEE. V gave up 0 bases and J gave up 4 bases, with 10 bases separating them. This CDR3 contains 14 residues. The CDR3 loop is CASSLGRKTYGYTF. The DNA for the CDR3 is TGTGCCAGCAGCTTGGGCCGAAAAACCTATGGCTACACCTTC.

The chain is built from TRBV7-9 and TRBJ1-1, with no clear D. The germline V gene has CDR1 SEHNR and CDR2 FQNEAQ (reference sequence). Trimming cost V 2 bases and J 4 bases, with 8 bases left between them. The CDR3 runs to 13 residues. This chain's CDR3 is CASSLKGSTEAFF. The CDR3 bases are TGTGCCAGCAGCTTAAAAGGGAGCACTGAAGCTTTCTTT.

This clone was observed a single time. The V gene is TRBV28, the J gene TRBJ2-7; 8 bases are a match to TRBD2. CDR3 length equals 16 residues. The V gene's germline CDR1 is MDHEN and CDR2 SYDVKM. J lost 5 bases, V lost 4 bases, and 13 bases had no gene match. As DNA, the CDR3 is TGTGCCAGCAGTTCCCCGGGGGCTAGCGGGTACCACGAGCAGTACTTC. This gives the protein CASSSPGASGYHEQYF.

V gene TRBV19 combines with J gene TRBJ1-6, with TRBD1 matching 8 bases. The CDR3 consists of 16 residues. After removal of 5 bases from V and 10 bases from J, the junction contained 13 bases not matched to a gene. CDR1 is LNHDA, CDR2 SQIVND, per germline (reference sequence). In DNA form, the CDR3 reads TGTGCCAGTAGTGAGCATTACCGGGACAGGAGCTCACCCCTCCACTTT. It is translated as CASSEHYRDRSSPLHF.

The V and J genes are TRBV6-6 and TRBJ1-5; D may be TRBD1 (5 bases). The CDR3 runs 16 residues. V was trimmed by 6 bases and J by 0 bases, leaving 15 bases between them. Per the germline V gene, CDR1 is MNHNY and CDR2 is SVGAGI (reference sequence). The CDR3 DNA follows: TGTGCCAGCAGGGGCAAGGGGCTCGGTAGCAATCAGCCCCAGCATTTT. This gives the protein CASRGKGLGSNQPQHF.

The chain links TRBV5-1 to TRBJ2-2; D perhaps matches TRBD1 (6 bases). Germline CDR1 SGHRS, CDR2 YFSETQ. V lost 0 bases and J 5 bases, leaving 11 bases between the germline ends. CDR3 size: 15 residues. The CDR3 loop is CASSLEGQGTGELFF. The CDR3 nucleotides read TGCGCCAGCAGCTTGGAAGGGCAGGGGACCGGGGAGCTGTTTTTT.

This chain connects TRBV11-2 to TRBJ1-1, with 8 positions matching TRBD1. The CDR3 runs to 16 residues. Unmatched junction bases numbered 12, after V lost 6 bases and J lost 3 bases. Germline loops: CDR1 SGHAT, CDR2 FQNNGV. The CDR3 nucleotides read TGTGCCAGCAGACCGACTCGACAGGGGACTTACACTGAAGCTTTCTTT. Translated, it gives CASRPTRQGTYTEAFF.

The chain recombines TRBV5-6 with TRBJ1-3, with D possibly being TRBD1 (6 bases). The CDR3 contains 16 residues. Trimming took off 4 bases at V and 4 bases at J, with 18 bases between the two ends. Germline values: CDR1 SGHDT, CDR2 YYEEEE. CDR3 nucleotides: TGTGCCAGCAGCCCGTTAACAGGGACGGGAGGAAACACCATATATTTT. As protein: CASSPLTGTGGNTIYF.